Listed below are T cell receptor beta chains from one sample, sequenced in a study of T-cell memory formation after mild COVID-19. TCRdb analysed the 5' RACE reads with MiXCR anew, one entry per CDR3 protein. Of 400,000 to 500,000 distinct CDR3 sequences detected, roughly 24% appear once; the ten largest clones hold 8.5% to 9%. Sequenced input: PBMCs or a T cell subset sorted from them (not recorded which). The origin of the receptors is an adult woman who had mild COVID-19 (a few samples of this study predate the infection). Cell type and time point are not known. Each CDR3 is given with its conserved first and last residue. D genes are given only for firm matches. The listing skips clone size in some rows; elsewhere it reads once, few, many or a size class.

cdr3_nt cdr3_aa j_call cdr3_length v_call clone_size d_call
TGTGCCAGCTCACCGCAGGGAGTGGGGAAGAACACTGAAGCTTTCTTT CASSPQGVGKNTEAFF TRBJ1-1 16 TRBV18 . .
TGCAGTGCTAGTCGGCCGTCGGGTGGCTACACCTTC CSASRPSGGYTF TRBJ1-2 12 TRBV20-1 . .
TGCGCCAGCAGGCCGAACGGCAGTCCCACCGGGGAGCTGTTTTTT CASRPNGSPTGELFF TRBJ2-2 15 TRBV5-1 . .
TGCAGCGTTGAAGAGAGGAGGGTCACCCTCGGGGCAGAGACCCAGTACTTC CSVEERRVTLGAETQYF TRBJ2-5 17 TRBV29-1 few .
TGCAGTGCGGAACGGGATTCCTACAATGAGCAGTTCTTC CSAERDSYNEQFF TRBJ2-1 13 TRBV20-1 . .
TGTGCCATCAGTGAGAGGGTAACAATTCCTAACTATGGCTACACCTTC CAISERVTIPNYGYTF TRBJ1-2 16 TRBV10-3 . .
TGTGCCAGCAGTTCCCTGGGAACGGTGAATCGGGGAAACACCATATATTTT CASSSLGTVNRGNTIYF TRBJ1-3 17 TRBV6-5 . .
TGTGCCAGCAGCTTATTCCCCAATCAGCGAAACACTGAAGCTTTCTTT CASSLFPNQRNTEAFF TRBJ1-1 16 TRBV7-3 . .
TGTGCCAGCAGTTACCTCACAGGGGGCGATCGAACTGAAGCTTTCTTT CASSYLTGGDRTEAFF TRBJ1-1 16 TRBV6-5 . TRBD1
TGTGCCAGCTCACCTCCCGTCGGCCTAGCGGACAGGTACACAGATACGCAGTATTTT CASSPPVGLADRYTDTQYF TRBJ2-3 19 TRBV18 . .
TGTGCCAGCAGCTTGGGACAGGGGAAGGATTATGGCTACACCTTC CASSLGQGKDYGYTF TRBJ1-2 15 TRBV5-5 . TRBD1
TGCAGTGCCGCCCGGACTAGCGGGGTTGTTTACGAGCAGTACTTC CSAARTSGVVYEQYF TRBJ2-7 15 TRBV20-1 few TRBD2
TGTGCCAGCAGTTACACACGGCGCACAGATACGCAGTATTTT CASSYTRRTDTQYF TRBJ2-3 14 TRBV6-5 . .
TGTGCCAGCGTTAAGGGAGGGCCGGCCAATGAGCAGTTCTTC CASVKGGPANEQFF TRBJ2-1 14 TRBV7-6 few TRBD2
TGTGCCAGCAGTTGGCGAGGGACAGGGGATGAGCAGTTCTTC CASSWRGTGDEQFF TRBJ2-1 14 TRBV12-3/TRBV12-4 . TRBD1
TGTGCCAGTTCTCTGACAGGAGGGGACTACGAGCAGTACTTC CASSLTGGDYEQYF TRBJ2-7 14 TRBV19 few .
TGTGCCACCAGTGTTTCTAGCGGCTACAATGAGCAGTTCTTC CATSVSSGYNEQFF TRBJ2-1 14 TRBV24-1 . TRBD2
TGCGCCAGCAGCCGACGACCCGGGGCCGGAGAGGACGAGCAGTACTTC CASSRRPGAGEDEQYF TRBJ2-7 16 TRBV4-3 few .
TGTGCCAGCAGCTGGGCAGTGGGGGACACCGGGGAGCTGTTTTTT CASSWAVGDTGELFF TRBJ2-2 15 TRBV9 . .
TGTGCCAGTAGTTCCCCAGGGATTAATGAAAAACTGTTTTTT CASSSPGINEKLFF TRBJ1-4 14 TRBV19 few .
TGTGCCAGTAGTCGAATGGAGGGGTACGAGCAGTACTTC CASSRMEGYEQYF TRBJ2-7 13 TRBV19 few .
TGTGCCAGCATCCCGACGGCTGGGTACACTGAAGCTTTCTTT CASIPTAGYTEAFF TRBJ1-1 14 TRBV7-2 . .
TGTGCCAGTAGAGAGACAGGGTTCGGGCTTAATTCACCCCTCCACTTT CASRETGFGLNSPLHF TRBJ1-6 16 TRBV19 few TRBD1
TGTGCCAGCAGACCATTAGCGCGCTCCTACGAGCAGTACTTC CASRPLARSYEQYF TRBJ2-7 14 TRBV7-2 . .
TGTGCCAGCAGTTGGGCACCCGCAGTAACCGGGGAGCTGTTTTTT CASSWAPAVTGELFF TRBJ2-2 15 TRBV27 many .
TGTGCCAGCAGCTATGGGACAGCGAACTATGGCTACACCTTC CASSYGTANYGYTF TRBJ1-2 14 TRBV6-6 . TRBD1
TGCGCCAGCAGCGTAACGGGACAGGGGGACGCATACGGTGAGCAGTTCTTC CASSVTGQGDAYGEQFF TRBJ2-1 17 TRBV5-1 few TRBD1
TGCAGCGTTGAAGGGGTTGTCAACGAGCAGTACTTC CSVEGVVNEQYF TRBJ2-7 12 TRBV29-1 few .
TGCGCCAGCAGCCTGGGGGCCAAAGGCACCGGGGAGCTGTTTTTT CASSLGAKGTGELFF TRBJ2-2 15 TRBV5-1 . .
TGTGCCAGCAGCCGCCCACAGGGGGCCTCCTACAATGAGCAGTTCTTC CASSRPQGASYNEQFF TRBJ2-1 16 TRBV5-4 few TRBD1
TGTGCCAGCAGTGAAGTCGTAGGGGATAGCAATCAGCCCCAGCATTTT CASSEVVGDSNQPQHF TRBJ1-5 16 TRBV6-1 . .
TGTGCCAGCAGTTTCGGACAGGGAGTAGGTGAAAAACTGTTTTTT CASSFGQGVGEKLFF TRBJ1-4 15 TRBV12-3/TRBV12-4 . TRBD1
TGTGCCAGCAGCCCGATAGGGACAGTTAATGAAAAACTGTTTTTT CASSPIGTVNEKLFF TRBJ1-4 15 TRBV14 few TRBD1
TGTGCCAGCTTGAAGGGGGGACAGGGTTACGGCTACACCTTC CASLKGGQGYGYTF TRBJ1-2 14 TRBV12-3/TRBV12-4 . TRBD1
TGCGCCAGCAGCTTGGGACCTACCGCTTCTGGAAACACCATATATTTT CASSLGPTASGNTIYF TRBJ1-3 16 TRBV5-1 . .
TGTGCCAGCAGCCCCCATCAGTACAGGGGAGAGGGCTCCTACGAGCAGTACTTC CASSPHQYRGEGSYEQYF TRBJ2-7 18 TRBV5-5 . TRBD1
TGTGCCAGCAGCCAAATAAGTTCCTCCTACAATGAGCAGTTCTTC CASSQISSSYNEQFF TRBJ2-1 15 TRBV5-5 . .
TGTGCCAGCAGCCGTATGGGACTCAGCGACACTGAAGCTTTCTTT CASSRMGLSDTEAFF TRBJ1-1 15 TRBV6-5 . .
TGCGCCAGCAGCTTGACTACGGGGGGGAGTGAAGCTTTCTTT CASSLTTGGSEAFF TRBJ1-1 14 TRBV5-1 . .
TGTGCCAGCTCACCTCAGGGGAGACTGGAGCTGTTTTTT CASSPQGRLELFF TRBJ2-2 13 TRBV18 . .
TGTGCCAGCAGCTTCGGCGGGAAGACCTACGAGCAGTACTTC CASSFGGKTYEQYF TRBJ2-7 14 TRBV7-2 . .
TGTGCCAGCAGCTCTCGGGACTCCAGCTCCTACAATGAGCAGTTCTTC CASSSRDSSSYNEQFF TRBJ2-1 16 TRBV7-9 . .
TGTGCCAGCGGGAATGGACTAGCGGGATCAGAGACCCAGTACTTC CASGNGLAGSETQYF TRBJ2-5 15 TRBV11-2 . TRBD2
TGCGCCAGCAGCCAATACAGGGGGGGGAACGAGCAGTTCTTC CASSQYRGGNEQFF TRBJ2-1 14 TRBV4-3 few .
TGTGCCAGCAGCCACTCTCTAAGGTTCCTAGTCGTTACCCAGTACTTC CASSHSLRFLVVTQYF TRBJ2-5 16 TRBV3-1 . .
TGTGCCAGCAGCCAAGCCCGACACTCCTACGAGCAGTACTTC CASSQARHSYEQYF TRBJ2-7 14 TRBV3-1 . .
TGTGCCACCAGTGACCCGACAGGTCCCGGAACGGATACGCAGTATTTT CATSDPTGPGTDTQYF TRBJ2-3 16 TRBV24-1 . .
TGCAGTGCTAGAGCACCGGGACTAGCAGCCAAAAACATTCAGTACTTC CSARAPGLAAKNIQYF TRBJ2-4 16 TRBV20-1 . TRBD2
TGTGCCAGCAGCTTAGGTTTAGCGGGGGGGCTGAATGAGCAGTTCTTC CASSLGLAGGLNEQFF TRBJ2-1 16 TRBV13 . TRBD2
TGTGCCAGCAGCCAAGAGATCGTGTCAGGTTGGGAGCAGTTCTTC CASSQEIVSGWEQFF TRBJ2-1 15 TRBV4-2 few .